The rows below give T cell receptor beta chains drawn from one sample of a study of cytomegalovirus exposure and HLA in healthy donors. Method: immunoSEQ multiplex PCR; TCRdb's copy keeps in-frame clones and lacks some. The repertoire consists of around 120,000 clones, with about two thirds occurring once and the leading ten covering roughly 2.7%. The sample comprised PBMCs. The receptors come from a woman aged 55-70 years in good health and CMV-seropositive. Each CDR3 is given with its conserved first and last residue. Each record gives: clone size, J gene, D gene, V gene, CDR3 DNA, CDR3 protein. The D gene is left open where the match is weak. Clone size is not always given. Where it is, it says once, few, many or a class for expanded clones.

clone size: -
J gene: TRBJ1-4
D gene: TRBD1
V gene: TRBV7-9
CDR3 DNA: TGTGCCAGCAGCAAAACGACAGGGCCAGATGAAAAACTGTTTTTT
CDR3 protein: CASSKTTGPDEKLFF

clone size: -
J gene: TRBJ2-1
D gene: TRBD2
V gene: TRBV14
CDR3 DNA: TGTGCCAGCAGCCGGAGGGAGGGTGGGAATGAGCAGTTCTTC
CDR3 protein: CASSRREGGNEQFF

clone size: -
J gene: TRBJ1-1
D gene: -
V gene: TRBV28
CDR3 DNA: TGTGCCAGCAGCATCATGAACACTGAAGCTTTCTTT
CDR3 protein: CASSIMNTEAFF

clone size: -
J gene: TRBJ2-1
D gene: -
V gene: TRBV6-5
CDR3 DNA: TGTGCCAGCAGTTACGGACAGACGAGGAACAATGAGCAGTTCTTC
CDR3 protein: CASSYGQTRNNEQFF

clone size: -
J gene: TRBJ1-2
D gene: -
V gene: TRBV5-8
CDR3 DNA: TGTGCCAGCAGCTTGACAATGAAATCTAACTATGGCTACACCTTC
CDR3 protein: CASSLTMKSNYGYTF

clone size: -
J gene: TRBJ2-2
D gene: -
V gene: TRBV7-9
CDR3 DNA: TGTGCCACACAGGGTGCCGCGAACACCGGGGAGCTGTTTTTT
CDR3 protein: CATQGAANTGELFF

clone size: few
J gene: TRBJ1-3
D gene: -
V gene: TRBV6-6
CDR3 DNA: TGTGCCAGCAGCCCCGGCGGGGGGACGTCTGGAAACACCATATATTTT
CDR3 protein: CASSPGGGTSGNTIYF

clone size: -
J gene: TRBJ2-7
D gene: -
V gene: TRBV27
CDR3 DNA: TGTGCCAGCAGTTTATTGGTCGGGCAGGGCTCCTACGAGCAGTACTTC
CDR3 protein: CASSLLVGQGSYEQYF

clone size: -
J gene: TRBJ1-1
D gene: TRBD1
V gene: TRBV19
CDR3 DNA: TGTGCCAGTAGTTCAACAGGGGTGACTGAAGCTTTCTTT
CDR3 protein: CASSSTGVTEAFF

clone size: -
J gene: TRBJ2-7
D gene: TRBD1
V gene: TRBV27
CDR3 DNA: TGTGCCAGCAGTGTGGACAGGGGAACCTACGAGCAGTACTTC
CDR3 protein: CASSVDRGTYEQYF

clone size: -
J gene: TRBJ2-7
D gene: TRBD2
V gene: TRBV7-6
CDR3 DNA: TGTGCCAGCAGCTTACAGGGCGGGGGGGCCTCCTACGAGCAGTACTTC
CDR3 protein: CASSLQGGGASYEQYF

clone size: -
J gene: TRBJ1-2
D gene: TRBD1
V gene: TRBV7-3
CDR3 DNA: TGTGCCAGCAGCTTAGGGGGACAGGGATATGGCTACACCTTC
CDR3 protein: CASSLGGQGYGYTF

clone size: -
J gene: TRBJ2-2
D gene: -
V gene: TRBV7-6
CDR3 DNA: TGTGCCAGCAGCTTGCGGGGTGGTCCCGGGGAGCTGTTTTTT
CDR3 protein: CASSLRGGPGELFF

clone size: -
J gene: TRBJ1-5
D gene: TRBD1
V gene: TRBV2
CDR3 DNA: TGTGCCAGCAGTCCGGGACAGGGAACCATTCAGCCCCAGCATTTT
CDR3 protein: CASSPGQGTIQPQHF

clone size: -
J gene: TRBJ1-2
D gene: TRBD1
V gene: TRBV6-5
CDR3 DNA: TGTGCCAGCATTAACCGGGACAGGGCCGACTATGGCTACACCTTC
CDR3 protein: CASINRDRADYGYTF

clone size: -
J gene: TRBJ2-7
D gene: TRBD1
V gene: TRBV27
CDR3 DNA: TGTGCCAGCAGTTTCTCACGGACAGGGGGCGCGGGGGAGCAGTACTTC
CDR3 protein: CASSFSRTGGAGEQYF

clone size: -
J gene: TRBJ1-4
D gene: -
V gene: TRBV18
CDR3 DNA: TGTGCCAGCTCACAGAACGGTGTTGCAACTAATGAAAAACTGTTTTTT
CDR3 protein: CASSQNGVATNEKLFF

clone size: few
J gene: TRBJ1-5
D gene: TRBD1
V gene: TRBV28
CDR3 DNA: TGTGCCAGCAGTTTGCAGGGGGGCAATCAGCCCCAGCATTTT
CDR3 protein: CASSLQGGNQPQHF

clone size: once
J gene: TRBJ1-4
D gene: TRBD1
V gene: TRBV5-1
CDR3 DNA: TGCGCCAGCAGCGTTGACCAGGGGGCAACAACTAATGAAAAACTGTTTTTT
CDR3 protein: CASSVDQGATTNEKLFF

clone size: -
J gene: TRBJ1-6
D gene: TRBD1
V gene: TRBV27
CDR3 DNA: TGTGCCAGCAGTTGGGGACAGGGTACTTCACCCCTCCACTTT
CDR3 protein: CASSWGQGTSPLHF

clone size: -
J gene: TRBJ2-7
D gene: TRBD2
V gene: TRBV5-4
CDR3 DNA: TGTGCCAGCAGCTCTCGGACTAGCCCCAGAAACGAGCAGTACTTC
CDR3 protein: CASSSRTSPRNEQYF

clone size: -
J gene: TRBJ1-4
D gene: -
V gene: TRBV19
CDR3 DNA: TGTGCCAGTAGTAGCGGGTTTGGGCCCGAAAAACTGTTTTTT
CDR3 protein: CASSSGFGPEKLFF

clone size: -
J gene: TRBJ2-1
D gene: -
V gene: TRBV5-1
CDR3 DNA: TGCGCCAGCAGCTCCAAAGCCGGGACAAGCTACAATGAGCAGTTCTTC
CDR3 protein: CASSSKAGTSYNEQFF

clone size: -
J gene: TRBJ2-3
D gene: -
V gene: TRBV7-9
CDR3 DNA: TGTTCCAGCAGCTTAAACCCGGCAGGTACGACAGATACGCAGTATTTT
CDR3 protein: CSSSLNPAGTTDTQYF

clone size: -
J gene: TRBJ1-5
D gene: -
V gene: TRBV6-5
CDR3 DNA: TGTGCCAGCAGTGCCACCGGGACGGGGGGAGGGCATTTT
CDR3 protein: CASSATGTGGGHF

clone size: few
J gene: TRBJ2-7
D gene: TRBD1
V gene: TRBV9
CDR3 DNA: TGTGCCAGCAGCCACGGACAGGGGAATTCCTACGAGCAGTACTTC
CDR3 protein: CASSHGQGNSYEQYF

clone size: -
J gene: TRBJ1-2
D gene: -
V gene: TRBV9
CDR3 DNA: TGTGCCAGCAGCCTCGGGGGGGGAGCAGACTATGGCTACACCTTC
CDR3 protein: CASSLGGGADYGYTF

clone size: once
J gene: TRBJ1-1
D gene: -
V gene: TRBV6-5
CDR3 DNA: TGTGCCAGCAGTTACTCGAGGGGAGGCACTGAAGCTTTCTTT
CDR3 protein: CASSYSRGGTEAFF

clone size: -
J gene: TRBJ1-2
D gene: -
V gene: TRBV10-2
CDR3 DNA: TGCGCCAGCAGTGACCAACATCGGGGGAACTATGGCTACACCTTC
CDR3 protein: CASSDQHRGNYGYTF

clone size: once
J gene: TRBJ1-4
D gene: -
V gene: TRBV7-9
CDR3 DNA: TGTGCCAGCAGCCCCAATTTCGGCGACAGAAATGAAAAACTGTTTTTT
CDR3 protein: CASSPNFGDRNEKLFF

clone size: -
J gene: TRBJ2-7
D gene: -
V gene: TRBV29-1
CDR3 DNA: TGCAGCGTTATCCGCCAGCCCCTGACAGGTAGTATTGACGAGCAGTACTTC
CDR3 protein: CSVIRQPLTGSIDEQYF